These 8 T cell receptor beta chains share one sample of origin, sequenced in a study of blood T cell repertoires in COVID-19. The protocol was immunoSEQ multiplex PCR, while the TCRdb copy is restricted to in-frame clones and leaves out a portion. The sample lists approximately 240,000 clones; more than 80% were seen once. Input material: peripheral blood. These receptors were collected from a human donor in a cohort sampled during active COVID-19.

The CDR3 coding sequence is TGCGCCAGCAGCTTCAATCCGGGACAGGGTGGGTCTGGGGGCGAGCAGTACTTC. Translating it yields CASSFNPGQGGSGGEQYF. The rearrangement links TRBV5-1 to TRBJ2-7; 9 bases line up with TRBD1. Trimming removed 2 bases from V and 6 bases from J; junction bases left unmatched: 18. The germline gives CDR1 SGHRS, CDR2 YFSETQ. This CDR3 is 18 amino acids long.

This CDR3 reads CATSRGDRLYEQYF. Written as DNA, the CDR3 is TGTGCCACCAGCAGAGGAGACAGACTTTACGAGCAGTACTTC. The chain is built from TRBV15 and TRBJ2-7; maybe TRBD1 (5 bases). CDR3 size: 14 residues. Trimming stripped 1 base from V and 4 bases from J, with 11 bases between. Germline V gene data show CDR1 as LNHNV and CDR2 as YYDKDF (reference sequence).

Worth noting for this clone: One end of the junction is discordant with germline, which a read error may explain. V is TRBV19 and J is TRBJ2-2, with a tentative D call TRBD2 (5 bases). CDR1 is LNHDA, CDR2 SQIVND, per germline (reference sequence). This CDR3 comprises 14 residues. The CDR3 DNA reads as TGTGCCAGTAGTGGCGCCTCGAACACCGGGGAGCTATTTTTT. Translating it yields CASSGASNTGELFF.

DNA of the CDR3: TGCGCCAGCAGCCAAGATTGGTTACTAGGGACAGGGAGGTTGGAGACCCAGTACTTC. Protein: CASSQDWLLGTGRLETQYF. This chain connects TRBV4-1 to TRBJ2-5, with 9 bases aligning to TRBD1. Trimming took 0 bases from V and 5 from J; bases not matched to a gene: 16. Germline-derived CDR1 and CDR2 are MGHRA and YSYEKL. The CDR3 consists of 19 residues.

This sequence joins TRBV13 and TRBJ2-1; 13 bases line up with TRBD2. The V and J ends lost 2 bases and 6 bases, in that order; junction bases with no gene match: 7. CDR1 is PRHDT and CDR2 is FYEKMQ in the germline V gene (reference sequence). There are 17 residues in the CDR3. Here the CDR3 DNA reads TGTGCCAGCAGCTTACTCCTTACTAGCGGGGGGGCCAATGAGCAGTTCTTC. Translation gives CASSLLLTSGGANEQFF.

V and J are TRBV2 and TRBJ2-3; perhaps TRBD1 as D (5 bases). Trimming took 5 bases from V and 3 from J, leaving 15 bases between them. The CDR3 consists of 15 residues. Per the germline V gene, CDR1 is SNHLY and CDR2 is FYNNEI. CDR3 DNA: TGTGCCAGCAGTCCATCAGGGAAACTAACAGATACGCAGTATTTT. This codes for CASSPSGKLTDTQYF.

The rearrangement joins TRBV6-5 to TRBJ2-3; 7 positions match TRBD1. The CDR3 covers 15 residues. Germline CDR1 reads MNHEY; CDR2 reads SVGAGI. V trimming: 2 bases; J trimming: 6 bases; junction bases outside the gene matches: 8. The CDR3 reads CASSYARQGPDTQYF. CDR3 DNA: TGTGCCAGCAGTTACGCGCGACAGGGTCCGGATACGCAGTATTTT.

The chain combines TRBV5-6 with TRBJ1-2; D remains unclear. Germline values: CDR1 SGHDT, CDR2 YYEEEE. The V end lost 6 bases, the J end lost 2 bases, and 14 bases lay between the germline ends. The CDR3 runs to 14 residues. CDR3 DNA sequence: TGTGCCAGCATCGGCTCGGGGAGGAACTATGGCTACACCTTC. This codes for CASIGSGRNYGYTF.